The present entry profiles one TCR beta chain with its context. Its target is not known. The CDR3 spans 13 residues. Germline lookup yields CDR1 MNHEY and CDR2 SVGAGI. V was cut by 6 bases and J by 4 bases, with 12 bases left in between. These data are taken from a study of CD8+ T cells in alopecia areata. Overall study: Treatment comprised oral tofacitinib, 5 to 10 mg twice daily, in treated patients. Percent affected scalp area, the SALT score, rated treated patients' severity. A 6-month period off drug followed tofacitinib, which lasted 6 to 18 months.

Treatment here: oral pan-JAK inhibitor, 5-10 mg twice daily. Findings of the study overall: Under tofacitinib, numerous expanded lesional clonotypes remained detectable in scalp and blood.

As the sequencing template, cDNA was produced by extracting RNA and reverse transcribing it. TCRdb's copy holds only in-frame clones and misses some; the assay was immunoSEQ multiplex PCR. The table has just over 150,000 clones, 55% to 75% seen once. The chain carries TRBV6-5 and TRBJ1-1; D is undetermined. The specimen was CD4+ T cells sorted from blood, collected at week 4, from a patient treated with tofacitinib. The source is a human donor with alopecia areata. CDR3 in DNA: TGTGCCAGCAGCGCTCCAGGCGTCACTGAAGCTTTCTTT. As protein: CASSAPGVTEAFF.